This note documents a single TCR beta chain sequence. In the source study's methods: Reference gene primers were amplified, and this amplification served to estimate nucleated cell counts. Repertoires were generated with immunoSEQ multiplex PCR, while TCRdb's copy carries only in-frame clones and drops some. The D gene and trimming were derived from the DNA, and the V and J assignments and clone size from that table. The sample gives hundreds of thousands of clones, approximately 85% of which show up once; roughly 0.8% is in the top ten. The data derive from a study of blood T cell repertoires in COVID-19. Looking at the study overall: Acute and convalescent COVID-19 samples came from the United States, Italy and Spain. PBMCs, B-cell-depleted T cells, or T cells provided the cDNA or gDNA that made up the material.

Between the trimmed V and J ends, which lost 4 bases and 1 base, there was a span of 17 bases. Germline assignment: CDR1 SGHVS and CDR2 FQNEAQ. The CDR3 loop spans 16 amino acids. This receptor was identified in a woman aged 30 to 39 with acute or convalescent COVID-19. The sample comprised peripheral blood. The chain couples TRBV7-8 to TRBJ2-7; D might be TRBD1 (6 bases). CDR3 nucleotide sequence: TGTGCCAGCAGCTCACCACAGGGCCTAACTTCCTACGAGCAGTACTTC. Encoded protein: CASSSPQGLTSYEQYF.